Sequencing of this TCR beta chain was carried out in a study of shared clonotypes between healthy human individuals. In the study overall: The study drew on a couple of women and a few men aged 18 to 49 as donors.

For this clone: Its antigen is as yet unknown.

Libraries were prepared by immunoSEQ multiplex PCR; TCRdb keeps only in-frame clonotypes and omits some of them. The sample contains about 2.1 million clones, 85% to 95% of which appear only once. The CDR3 runs 13 residues. The V and J ends lost 1 base and 4 bases respectively, with 5 bases between them. The germline V gene encodes CDR1 MNHEY and CDR2 SMNVEV (reference sequence). CD8 cells classed as naive were CD45RO-negative and positively selected for CCR7, excluding terminally differentiated effector memory CD45RA+ cells. Donors comprised healthy HIV-negative adults lacking recent acute infections or vaccinations. Caucasian adults living in Nashville, Tennessee, provided all samples. Findings of the study overall: Some clonotypes were shared by all four sorted-subset donors, while others were not shared. The non-shared ones had lower generation probabilities than the shared ones.

The V gene is TRBV27, the J gene TRBJ1-5; D uncertain. This receptor was identified in a man younger than 35 in good health. Some clones in this sample may be carry-over from other donors' samples. The sample consisted of naive CD8+ T cells from PBMCs. The CDR3 loop reads CASSLYENQPQHF. The CDR3 region has the DNA TGTGCCAGCAGTTTATACGAGAATCAGCCCCAGCATTTT.